The 5 T cell receptor beta chains below all came from one sample that was sequenced in a study of cytomegalovirus exposure and HLA in healthy donors. PCR employed 60 Vbeta and 13 Jbeta primers. Produced via immunoSEQ multiplex PCR; TCRdb's table is partial and in-frame only. The data show some 110,000 clones, approximately 70% seen once. The source material was PBMCs. These TCRs come from a woman under 40 in good health and CMV-seronegative.

The gene calls are TRBV19 and TRBJ2-1, with a tentative D call TRBD1 (5 bases). The CDR3 covers 12 residues. Germline CDR1 reads LNHDA; CDR2 reads SQIVND (reference sequence). V lost 7 bases and J lost 5, with 9 bases in between. DNA for the CDR3: TGTGCCAGTAACGACAGAGACAATGAGCAGTTCTTC. Encoded protein: CASNDRDNEQFF.

The genes are TRBV9 and TRBJ2-7; maybe TRBD1 (6 bases). Germline CDR1 reads SGDLS; CDR2 reads YYNGEE. The CDR3 is 14 amino acids. Trimming left V 4 bases short and J 2 bases short, with 13 bases between. CDR3 sequence: CASSPRDIPYEQYF. CDR3 nucleotides: TGTGCCAGCAGCCCCCGGGACATACCCTACGAGCAGTACTTC.

CDR3 sequence (DNA): TGTGCCATCAGTGCGGGGACAGGGACTAGCACAGATACGCAGTATTTT. It encodes CAISAGTGTSTDTQYF. The rearrangement joins TRBV10-3 to TRBJ2-3, with 9 positions matching TRBD1. CDR3 length: 16 residues. CDR1 and CDR2 from the germline V gene are ENHRY and SYGVKD. With V trimmed by 4 bases and J by 0 bases, 5 bases remained unmatched.

J is TRBJ2-1 and V is TRBV14, with 9 bases matching TRBD2. Trimming removed 4 bases from V and 4 bases from J; junction bases left unmatched: 8. The germline V gene has CDR1 SGHDN and CDR2 FVKESK. This CDR3 region has 16 residues. This chain's CDR3 is CASSLGGAGGYNEQFF. The CDR3 DNA reads TGTGCCAGCAGCCTCGGGGGGGCGGGAGGGTACAATGAGCAGTTCTTC.

The gene calls are TRBV9 and TRBJ2-3; possible D gene TRBD2, 6 bases. V was cut by 1 base and J by 4 bases, with 13 bases left in between. The CDR3 sequence is 15 residues long. CDR1 is SGDLS, CDR2 YYNGEE, per germline. The DNA of the CDR3 is TGTGCCAGCAGCGTAAAGTTGACTAGGTCAGATACGCAGTATTTT. The encoded protein is CASSVKLTRSDTQYF.